This T cell receptor (beta chain) was sequenced for a study of T cells after yellow fever vaccination. Study context: Fractions of limited cellularity were prepared by means of SMART-Seq v4 Ultra Low Input.

This clonotype was observed a few times. Germline V gene data show CDR1 as LGHDT and CDR2 as YNNKEL (reference sequence). V lost 4 bases to trimming and J lost 6 bases; unmatched junction nucleotides: 7. The CDR3 extends over 14 amino acids. Using its own MiXCR run on the 5' RACE reads, TCRdb lists one record per CDR3 protein. The table records hundreds of thousands of distinct CDR3 sequences, about 19% of them present only once. The TCR comes from a man aged 30 to 45 who received the YFV17D yellow fever vaccine. Here the sequenced sample was PBMCs, taken 15 days after the yellow fever booster vaccination. This chain connects TRBV3-1 to TRBJ1-1; 8 bases map to TRBD1. Written as DNA, the CDR3 is TGTGCCAGCAGCCGAATTTCACAGGGGGCTGAAGCTTTCTTT. Its protein is CASSRISQGAEAFF.